The 17 T cell receptor beta chains in this list originate from one sample, sequenced in a study of T cells after yellow fever vaccination. Each CDR3 protein is one row after TCRdb ran MiXCR on the 5' RACE reads. The sample records 500,000 to 650,000 distinct CDR3 sequences, about 15% being singletons. The material was PBMCs, obtained 4 to 6 days after the first yellow fever vaccination. The source is a man between 18 and 29 years old who received the YFV17D yellow fever vaccine.

This rearrangement joins TRBV7-2 to TRBJ2-5; 11 bases line up with TRBD1. Germline V gene lookup returns CDR1 SGHTA and CDR2 FQGNSA. The CDR3 spans 16 residues. V trimming: 4 bases; J trimming: 3 bases; junction bases outside the gene matches: 7. The CDR3 DNA follows: TGTGCCAGCAGCTCGAGGACAGGGGGCTATGAAGAGACCCAGTACTTC. Its translation: CASSSRTGGYEETQYF.

The chain carries TRBV7-3 and TRBJ2-7; TRBD1 agrees at 7 bases. CDR1 is SGHTA, CDR2 FQGTGA, per germline. This CDR3 region has 14 residues. After removal of 2 bases from V and 5 bases from J, the junction contained 6 bases not matched to a gene. The CDR3, as DNA: TGTGCCAGCAGCTTACAGCCAGGGGGTCACGAGCAGTACTTC. Translation gives CASSLQPGGHEQYF.

CDR3 coding DNA: TGTGCCAGCTCACCACGGGGGACAGGGGGAGGGCAGCCCCAGCATTTT. Translated, it gives CASSPRGTGGGQPQHF. The chain carries TRBV18 and TRBJ1-5; 11 nucleotides align to TRBD1. This CDR3 is built from 16 residues. V gave up 1 base and J gave up 7 bases; unmatched junction bases: 6. Germline V gene data show CDR1 as KGHSH and CDR2 as LQKENI.

This clonotype was observed a handful of times. The V call is TRBV5-6, the J call TRBJ1-2; D is unresolved. Germline V gene lookup returns CDR1 SGHDT and CDR2 YYEEEE. V was clipped by 0 bases and J by 4 bases, with 7 bases between them. The CDR3 is made up of 13 amino acids. Written as DNA, the CDR3 is TGTGCCAGCAGCTTGGGATCTATCTATGGCTACACCTTC. Its translation is CASSLGSIYGYTF.

This clonotype was seen only a few times. The chain has TRBV28 and TRBJ2-1, with 11 bases fitting TRBD2. J lost 11 bases, V lost 7 bases, and 13 bases had no gene match. CDR1 and CDR2 from the germline V gene are MDHEN and SYDVKM. There are 15 residues in the CDR3. The CDR3 nucleotides are TGTGCCAGCACTTCTGGCGGGCTAGCGGGGGGAAAGCAGTTCTTC. Amino acid sequence: CASTSGGLAGGKQFF.

The chain joins TRBV19 to TRBJ2-1, with 15 nucleotides matching TRBD2. CDR1 is LNHDA, CDR2 SQIVND, per germline (reference sequence). CDR3 length: 21 amino acids. J lost 0 bases, V lost 6 bases, and 15 bases had no gene match. CDR3 coding DNA: TGTGCCAGTAGGAAGGAAGAATCGGGACTAGCGGGGGGCTCCTCCTACAATGAGCAGTTCTTC. Translation gives CASRKEESGLAGGSSYNEQFF.

This clonotype occurred a few times. The rearrangement links TRBV7-9 to TRBJ2-5, with a weak D call TRBD2 (5 bases). Trimming shortened V by 5 bases and J by 5 bases, and 21 bases separated the two germline ends. The CDR3 is made up of 16 amino acids. The germline CDR1 and CDR2 sequences are SEHNR and FQNEAQ (reference sequence). The CDR3 here is CASSQLGRAPGETQYF. Written as DNA, the CDR3 is TGTGCCAGCAGCCAACTAGGGCGGGCCCCGGGGGAGACCCAGTACTTC.

The CDR3 region is CASSRGARGYTF. CDR3 sequence (DNA): TGTGCCAGCAGCCGGGGGGCCCGTGGCTACACCTTC. This sequence joins TRBV3-1 and TRBJ1-2; possibly TRBD1 for D (6 bases). Per germline, CDR1 LGHDT and CDR2 YNNKEL (reference sequence). There are 12 residues in the CDR3. Between the trimmed V and J ends, which lost 4 bases and 7 bases, there was a span of 10 bases.

There are a few counts of this clonotype. The rearrangement uses TRBV4-1 and TRBJ2-5; 7 bases align to TRBD2. The trim removed 0 bases at V and 1 base at J, leaving 5 bases unmatched. This CDR3 spans 16 amino acids. The germline V gene encodes CDR1 MGHRA and CDR2 YSYEKL. DNA for the CDR3: TGCGCCAGCAGCCAAGAAAGGCTAGCGGTCCAAGAGACCCAGTACTTC. It yields the protein CASSQERLAVQETQYF.

In this sample, this clonotype turned up a few times. This chain joins TRBV1 and TRBJ1-5; the table's D call, TRBD1, was not checked against the DNA. TRBV1 is a documented pseudogene. The CDR3 extends over 18 amino acids. CDR3 bases: TGCACCAGCAGCCTCCCAGGAACGGATCCTTATAGCAATCAGCCCCAGCATTTT. Protein product: CTSSLPGTDPYSNQPQHF.

The genes are TRBV14 and TRBJ2-2, with D perhaps TRBD1 (6 bases). CDR3 length: 18 residues. With 1 base removed from V and 5 bases from J, the gap between germline ends came to 20 bases. Per the germline V gene, CDR1 is SGHDN and CDR2 is FVKESK. The CDR3 reads CASSQVRGRGGRTGELFF. CDR3 coding DNA: TGTGCCAGCAGCCAAGTCAGGGGAAGAGGGGGTCGAACCGGGGAGCTGTTTTTT.

The rearrangement links TRBV5-5 to TRBJ2-7; D ambiguous. The V end was cut by 8 bases, the J end by 5 bases, with 17 bases between. The CDR3 runs 13 residues. The V gene's germline CDR1 is SGHKS and CDR2 YYEKEE (reference sequence). The CDR3 region is CARSPGLIDEQYV. The CDR3 nucleotides are TGTGCCAGGAGCCCCGGGCTCATCGACGAGCAGTACGTC.

This chain links TRBV10-3 with TRBJ2-5, with D perhaps TRBD1 (6 bases). Germline-derived CDR1 and CDR2 are ENHRY and SYGVKD. The CDR3 loop spans 15 amino acids. With 6 bases removed from V and 2 bases from J, the gap between germline ends came to 16 bases. In DNA form, the CDR3 reads TGTGCCATCAGCCTCAGTAAGGGGGAACAAGAGACCCAGTACTTC. Residues: CAISLSKGEQETQYF.

Note on this clonotype: The CDR3 ends on some other residue instead of the conserved phenylalanine or tryptophan, so this is likely a read error. The chain links TRBV7-9 to TRBJ2-5, with 7 bases lining up with TRBD1. Germline loops: CDR1 SEHNR, CDR2 FQNEAQ (reference sequence). Trimming at V came to 5 bases and at J to 1 base, leaving 4 bases not matched to a gene. CDR3 length: 14 amino acids. The CDR3 reads CASSPGTAQETQYL. The CDR3 DNA follows: TGTGCCAGCAGCCCTGGGACAGCCCAAGAGACCCAGTACCTC.

The chain recombines TRBV7-3 with TRBJ2-3; D gene ambiguous. Germline values: CDR1 SGHTA, CDR2 FQGTGA. CDR3 length: 13 amino acids. V lost 5 bases and J 4 bases, leaving 10 bases between the germline ends. In nucleotides, the CDR3 is TGTGCCAGCAGCACAGCCCATGCAGATACGCAGTATTTT. This gives the protein CASSTAHADTQYF. Variable domain in full (rest from reference TRBV7-3 and TRBJ2-3): GAGVSQTPSNKVTEKGKYVELRCDPISGHTALYWYRQSLGQGPEFLIYFQGTGAADDSGLPNDRFFAVRPEGSVSTLKIQRTERGDSAVYLCASSTAHADTQYFGPGTRLTVL.

The rearrangement links TRBV20-1 to TRBJ2-3; 9 bases line up with TRBD2. The CDR3 has 15 amino acids. The germline V gene has CDR1 DFQATT and CDR2 SNEGSKA (reference sequence). V trimming: 1 base; J trimming: 5 bases; junction bases outside the gene matches: 7. The CDR3 DNA sequence: TGCAGTGCTAGAGGGCCTAGCGGGGTGGGAGATACGCAGTATTTT. Protein sequence: CSARGPSGVGDTQYF.

This clonotype was seen many times. The genes are TRBV29-1 and TRBJ2-1; a weak D match, TRBD1 (6 bases). The V and J ends lost 5 bases and 11 bases respectively, with 13 bases between them. Looked up from germline, CDR1 is SQVTM and CDR2 is ANQGSEA. The CDR3 is 11 residues long. The CDR3 spells CSVTGQPQQFF. As DNA, the CDR3 is TGCAGCGTTACTGGACAGCCTCAGCAGTTCTTC.